This T cell receptor beta chain was retrieved from a study of graft-versus-host responses after intestinal transplantation (dated by TCRdb to the early 2020s). A note on the overall study: Recipients received multivisceral, liver-intestinal, or isolated intestinal transplants. Every recipient was given anti-thymocyte globulin induction, followed by approximately 3 years of maintenance tacrolimus and steroids. After intestinal transplantation, graft-versus-host and host-versus-graft alloreactive T cell clones were followed in the graft, circulation and bone marrow using bulk TCR-beta CDR3 sequencing. Alloreactive clones were identified by sequencing pre-transplant mixed lymphocyte reaction products and comparing these products with unstimulated pre-transplant donor and recipient T cells. Of the 20 to 30 intestinal transplant recipients enrolled in the cohort, one of whom was a retransplant, a few patients without pretransplant specimens were excluded. Donor T cell macrochimerism was defined as a peak of at least 4% donor T cells among recipient peripheral blood mononuclear cells. Instead of going to the commercial service, samples from a few later patients were sequenced in-house on an Illumina MiSeq and processed with MiXCR.

Receptor amplification or capture employed the immunoSEQ multiplex PCR assay. For most patients, genomic DNA was subjected to high-throughput TCR-beta CDR3 sequencing by Adaptive Biotechnologies. The authors' pipeline ran thus. TCR sequencing data were retrieved from Adaptive's ImmunoSEQ software for around 19 patients, whereas a few other patients were processed with MiXCR and VDJtools. CDR3 nucleotide sequences shared between donor and recipient were removed because the origin of such sequences could not be assigned. To be classed as alloreactive, a clone needed at least 2-fold expansion over unstimulated cells and a minimum CFSE-low frequency of 0.002% (template counts) or 0.001% (read counts). Clones detected in sequenced pre-transplant spleen, lymph node, or MLR CFSE-low populations of the donor or recipient were defined as mappable. The cumulative frequency of alloreactive clones was calculated as a percentage of all sequences, weighted by copy number. TCRdb retrieved this table from immuneACCESS and kept in-frame rearrangements only. Not all clones are present; in checked studies, unresolved V genes account for under half, and no reason is known for the remainder. V, J and clone size derive from that table, while D and trimming were established from the DNA sequence. Across this sample there are tens of thousands of clones, with around 94% seen only once. The ten most abundant clones make up roughly 0.71% of the sample.

Study-wide findings and limitations: High GvH to HvG T cell clonal ratios were observed in the allografts of patients with donor T cell macrochimerism. Peak levels of circulating GvH clones were associated with declines in HvG clones early after transplant. Conclusions were limited by the relatively low number and heterogeneity of intestinal transplant patients. GvH clones were detected in recipient bone marrow, and some of these GvH clones were observed earlier in ileal mucosa or blood, consistent with an intestinal mucosal origin.

In the first month after transplant, blood samples were collected up to 4 times, and after that at least monthly when available. Turning to this clone: What antigen it recognizes has not been identified. One base away there is no much larger clone; base qualities are not given.

CDR1 and CDR2, per the germline V gene, are SGHAT and FQNNGV. The CDR3 starts with the cysteine, ends with the phenylalanine, and has 12 residues. The retained sequence is limited to the CDR3, 36 bases, with the frame set at the first base. V is reduced by 6 bases and J by 5 bases, leaving a spacing of 10 bases between them. This chain joins TRBV11-2 to TRBJ1-1; the D gene is possibly TRBD1, with 5 bases matching. The sample here was PBMCs, taken 16 days after intestinal transplant. This TCR was sampled from a human patient who received an intestinal transplant, so some T cells may come from the graft donor. The DNA is TGTGCCAGCAGGGGGACGGGAACTGAAGCTTTCTTT. This codes for CASRGTGTEAFF.